This record concerns one T cell receptor beta chain sequence. This specimen comes from a study of blood T cell repertoires in COVID-19. Only in-frame clones appear in the TCRdb table, and some are missing; sequencing was by immunoSEQ multiplex PCR. The repertoire holds 150,000 to 200,000 clones, about 80% seen once, with about 20% in the top ten. Trimming left V 1 base short and J 5 bases short, with 17 bases between. The CDR3 length is 16 residues. Germline V gene data show CDR1 as LGHDT and CDR2 as YNNKEL (reference sequence). The chain has TRBV3-1 (or the pseudogene TRBV3-2) and TRBJ2-5; perhaps TRBD2 as D (6 bases). This sequence was found in a woman aged 80 or older with acute or convalescent COVID-19. Material: peripheral blood. Here the CDR3 reads CASSQAFSGVGETQYF. As DNA, the CDR3 is TGTGCCAGCAGCCAAGCCTTCTCGGGAGTAGGCGAGACCCAGTACTTC.